This is a list of T cell receptor beta chains from one sample in a study of beta chain features in type 1 diabetes. The data were produced by immunoSEQ multiplex PCR, yet TCRdb's version contains in-frame clones alone and is incomplete. The sample lists roughly 350,000 clones; over 9% were seen once. The sequencing sample was made of central memory CD4+ T cells from blood. The receptors were gathered from a man aged 25 to 40 with type 1 diabetes. CDR3s include the opening cysteine and the closing phenylalanine or tryptophan. The order of the fields is J gene, V gene, clone size, D gene, CDR3 protein, CDR3 DNA. The D gene is left open where the match is weak. Size is stated for part of the rows, as once, few or many counts, or as a class when the clone is expanded.

j_gene: TRBJ2-2
v_gene: TRBV19
abundance: many
d_gene: .
CDR3aa: CASSIERNTGELFF
CDR3nt: TGTGCCAGTAGTATTGAACGAAACACCGGGGAGCTGTTTTTT

j_gene: TRBJ2-5
v_gene: TRBV2
abundance: few
d_gene: .
CDR3aa: CASSYGQRWETQYF
CDR3nt: TGTGCCAGCAGTTACGGGCAGAGGTGGGAGACCCAGTACTTC

j_gene: TRBJ1-1
v_gene: TRBV7-9
abundance: few
d_gene: .
CDR3aa: CASQLKVMNTEAFF
CDR3nt: TGTGCCAGCCAACTAAAGGTGATGAACACTGAAGCTTTCTTT

j_gene: TRBJ2-1
v_gene: TRBV7-2
abundance: .
d_gene: TRBD2
CDR3aa: CASSRSSGGNEQFF
CDR3nt: TGTGCCAGCAGCCGCAGTAGCGGGGGTAATGAGCAGTTCTTC

j_gene: TRBJ2-2
v_gene: TRBV7-6
abundance: few
d_gene: .
CDR3aa: CASSLVGPPGELFF
CDR3nt: TGTGCCAGCAGCTTAGTAGGCCCCCCCGGGGAGCTGTTTTTT

j_gene: TRBJ1-4
v_gene: TRBV29-1
abundance: many
d_gene: TRBD1
CDR3aa: CSASEGTGNEKLFF
CDR3nt: TGCAGCGCATCAGAAGGGACAGGGAATGAAAAACTGTTTTTT

j_gene: TRBJ1-3
v_gene: TRBV27
abundance: many
d_gene: .
CDR3aa: CASSLSWGSSGNTIYF
CDR3nt: TGTGCCAGCAGTTTATCTTGGGGCAGCTCTGGAAACACCATATATTTT

j_gene: TRBJ2-7
v_gene: TRBV2
abundance: many
d_gene: .
CDR3aa: CASTTSNEQYF
CDR3nt: TGTGCCAGCACAACTAGCAACGAGCAGTACTTC

j_gene: TRBJ2-4
v_gene: TRBV15
abundance: .
d_gene: .
CDR3aa: CATSREDSNIQYF
CDR3nt: TGTGCCACCAGCAGAGAGGACAGTAACATTCAGTACTTC

j_gene: TRBJ2-2
v_gene: TRBV5-1
abundance: .
d_gene: TRBD2
CDR3aa: CASSSYTSGVGTGELFF
CDR3nt: TGCGCCAGCAGCTCCTATACTAGCGGAGTAGGCACCGGGGAGCTGTTTTTT

j_gene: TRBJ1-4
v_gene: TRBV28
abundance: .
d_gene: .
CDR3aa: CASNSGPQLGEKLFF
CDR3nt: TGTGCCAGCAATTCCGGACCGCAACTTGGTGAAAAACTGTTTTTT

j_gene: TRBJ2-7
v_gene: TRBV2
abundance: few
d_gene: .
CDR3aa: CASSESYWNYEQYF
CDR3nt: TGTGCCAGCAGTGAATCCTACTGGAACTACGAGCAGTACTTC

j_gene: TRBJ1-2
v_gene: TRBV19
abundance: .
d_gene: .
CDR3aa: CATGHDYGYTF
CDR3nt: TGTGCCACCGGACACGACTATGGCTACACCTTC

j_gene: TRBJ2-3
v_gene: TRBV14
abundance: many
d_gene: .
CDR3aa: CASSLQDTQYF
CDR3nt: TGTGCCAGCAGCCTTCAAGATACGCAGTATTTT

j_gene: TRBJ1-2
v_gene: TRBV27
abundance: .
d_gene: .
CDR3aa: CASRSGAVVRGYTF
CDR3nt: TGTGCCAGCAGGTCAGGGGCGGTGGTGCGTGGCTACACCTTC

j_gene: TRBJ2-5
v_gene: TRBV9
abundance: .
d_gene: .
CDR3aa: CASSLRPGAQTQYF
CDR3nt: TGTGCCAGCAGCTTACGTCCAGGGGCGCAGACCCAGTACTTC

j_gene: TRBJ1-5
v_gene: TRBV6-1
abundance: .
d_gene: .
CDR3aa: CASSSDRRNQPQHF
CDR3nt: TGTGCCAGCAGTTCCGACAGGCGTAATCAGCCCCAGCATTTT

j_gene: TRBJ1-2
v_gene: TRBV27
abundance: few
d_gene: .
CDR3aa: CASSRDRGSSGGYTF
CDR3nt: TGTGCCAGCAGTCGAGACAGAGGGTCGTCGGGCGGCTACACCTTC

j_gene: TRBJ2-1
v_gene: TRBV9
abundance: .
d_gene: TRBD2
CDR3aa: CASSSAGAGAYNEQFF
CDR3nt: TGTGCCAGCAGCTCCGCCGGTGCGGGAGCCTACAATGAGCAGTTCTTC

j_gene: TRBJ2-1
v_gene: TRBV5-1
abundance: few
d_gene: .
CDR3aa: CASSREFNEQFF
CDR3nt: TGCGCCAGCAGCCGCGAGTTTAATGAGCAGTTCTTC

j_gene: TRBJ1-3
v_gene: TRBV5-4
abundance: .
d_gene: .
CDR3aa: CASSQDRVAGNTIYF
CDR3nt: TGTGCCAGCAGCCAAGACCGGGTTGCTGGAAACACCATATATTTT

j_gene: TRBJ2-7
v_gene: TRBV18
abundance: .
d_gene: TRBD2
CDR3aa: CASSPGLAGASYEQYF
CDR3nt: TGTGCCAGCTCACCGGGACTAGCGGGAGCCTCCTACGAGCAGTACTTC

j_gene: TRBJ2-4
v_gene: TRBV4-1
abundance: few
d_gene: TRBD2
CDR3aa: CASSQVTGTSGQAKNIQYF
CDR3nt: TGCGCCAGCAGCCAAGTAACCGGGACTAGCGGGCAGGCGAAAAACATTCAGTACTTC

j_gene: TRBJ2-1
v_gene: TRBV2
abundance: .
d_gene: TRBD1
CDR3aa: CASTKTGDAYNEQFF
CDR3nt: TGTGCCAGCACCAAGACAGGGGACGCCTACAATGAGCAGTTCTTC

j_gene: TRBJ2-1
v_gene: TRBV10-3
abundance: few
d_gene: .
CDR3aa: CAISAQIEQFF
CDR3nt: TGTGCCATCAGTGCTCAGATTGAGCAGTTCTTC

j_gene: TRBJ2-1
v_gene: TRBV19
abundance: few
d_gene: .
CDR3aa: CASNQGVGSYNEQFF
CDR3nt: TGTGCCAGTAATCAGGGCGTGGGGTCCTACAATGAGCAGTTCTTC

j_gene: TRBJ2-1
v_gene: TRBV5-1
abundance: few
d_gene: .
CDR3aa: CASSFGYSGEQFF
CDR3nt: TGCGCCAGCAGCTTTGGCTACTCGGGGGAGCAGTTCTTC

j_gene: TRBJ2-5
v_gene: TRBV7-9
abundance: many
d_gene: .
CDR3aa: CASGWYQETQYF
CDR3nt: TGTGCCAGTGGATGGTACCAAGAGACCCAGTACTTC

j_gene: TRBJ2-4
v_gene: TRBV5-4
abundance: few
d_gene: TRBD1
CDR3aa: CASSQVPDRDIQYF
CDR3nt: TGTGCCAGCAGCCAAGTGCCGGACAGGGACATTCAGTACTTC

j_gene: TRBJ2-1
v_gene: TRBV28
abundance: .
d_gene: .
CDR3aa: CASSLSVPAGYNEQFF
CDR3nt: TGTGCCAGCAGTTTATCAGTCCCAGCGGGCTACAATGAGCAGTTCTTC

j_gene: TRBJ2-2
v_gene: TRBV9
abundance: many
d_gene: .
CDR3aa: CASSATVTGELFF
CDR3nt: TGTGCCAGCAGCGCCACAGTTACCGGGGAGCTGTTTTTT

j_gene: TRBJ2-1
v_gene: TRBV5-1
abundance: .
d_gene: TRBD2
CDR3aa: CATSGLAGDISYNEQFF
CDR3nt: TGCGCCACGTCGGGACTAGCGGGAGATATCTCCTACAATGAGCAGTTCTTC

j_gene: TRBJ1-4
v_gene: TRBV25-1
abundance: few
d_gene: .
CDR3aa: CASSEFPRDSNEKLFF
CDR3nt: TGTGCCAGCAGTGAATTTCCCCGGGACTCTAATGAAAAACTGTTTTTT

j_gene: TRBJ2-3
v_gene: TRBV5-1
abundance: .
d_gene: TRBD2
CDR3aa: CASSSTRASGRRADTQYF
CDR3nt: TGCGCCAGCAGCTCAACTCGGGCTAGCGGGAGGCGGGCAGATACGCAGTATTTT

j_gene: TRBJ2-6
v_gene: TRBV27
abundance: .
d_gene: TRBD1
CDR3aa: CASSGQGGLSGANVLTF
CDR3nt: TGTGCCAGCAGTGGACAGGGAGGACTCTCTGGGGCCAACGTCCTGACTTTC

j_gene: TRBJ1-4
v_gene: TRBV2
abundance: .
d_gene: .
CDR3aa: CASTPNGAANEKLFF
CDR3nt: TGTGCCAGCACCCCCAACGGGGCGGCTAATGAAAAACTGTTTTTT

j_gene: TRBJ1-1
v_gene: TRBV19
abundance: .
d_gene: .
CDR3aa: CATGPSLKTEAFF
CDR3nt: TGTGCCACCGGACCATCCCTAAAGACTGAAGCTTTCTTT

j_gene: TRBJ2-5
v_gene: TRBV7-2
abundance: few
d_gene: TRBD1
CDR3aa: CASSFRGTGGFQETQYF
CDR3nt: TGTGCCAGCAGTTTTAGGGGGACAGGGGGATTCCAAGAGACCCAGTACTTC

j_gene: TRBJ1-5
v_gene: TRBV5-1
abundance: few
d_gene: .
CDR3aa: CASSEDGRVGPQHF
CDR3nt: TGCGCCAGCAGCGAGGACGGCCGGGTCGGGCCCCAGCATTTT

j_gene: TRBJ1-5
v_gene: TRBV19
abundance: few
d_gene: .
CDR3aa: CAMGRGTGQPQHF
CDR3nt: TGTGCCATGGGACGGGGGACGGGTCAGCCCCAGCATTTT

j_gene: TRBJ1-2
v_gene: TRBV7-2
abundance: .
d_gene: TRBD1
CDR3aa: CASSLGQGNYGYTF
CDR3nt: TGTGCCAGCAGCTTAGGACAGGGGAACTATGGCTACACCTTC

j_gene: TRBJ2-1
v_gene: TRBV5-4
abundance: many
d_gene: .
CDR3aa: CASSFWGGHEQFF
CDR3nt: TGTGCCAGCAGCTTTTGGGGGGGCCATGAGCAGTTCTTC

j_gene: TRBJ2-2
v_gene: TRBV29-1
abundance: .
d_gene: .
CDR3aa: CSVETNANTGELFF
CDR3nt: TGCAGCGTTGAAACAAACGCGAACACCGGGGAGCTGTTTTTT

j_gene: TRBJ2-6
v_gene: TRBV18
abundance: many
d_gene: .
CDR3aa: CASSPDLSGANVLTF
CDR3nt: TGTGCCAGCTCCCCTGACCTCTCTGGGGCCAACGTCCTGACTTTC

j_gene: TRBJ2-7
v_gene: TRBV14
abundance: many
d_gene: .
CDR3aa: CASSQDLFLGTFEQYF
CDR3nt: TGTGCCAGCAGCCAAGATCTCTTTCTTGGGACCTTCGAGCAGTACTTC

j_gene: TRBJ2-5
v_gene: TRBV5-8
abundance: few
d_gene: .
CDR3aa: CASSLRVKETQYF
CDR3nt: TGTGCCAGCAGCTTGAGGGTAAAAGAGACCCAGTACTTC

j_gene: TRBJ2-5
v_gene: TRBV6-1
abundance: .
d_gene: .
CDR3aa: CAISPGSQETQYF
CDR3nt: TGTGCCATCAGTCCAGGGTCCCAAGAGACCCAGTACTTC

j_gene: TRBJ2-7
v_gene: TRBV7-2
abundance: few
d_gene: .
CDR3aa: CASRKATGYYEQYF
CDR3nt: TGTGCCAGCAGGAAGGCTACAGGGTATTACGAGCAGTACTTC

j_gene: TRBJ2-2
v_gene: TRBV18
abundance: few
d_gene: .
CDR3aa: CASSPLSSGGGTGELFF
CDR3nt: TGTGCCAGCTCACCACTAAGTTCAGGAGGGGGCACCGGGGAGCTGTTTTTT

j_gene: TRBJ2-3
v_gene: TRBV7-3
abundance: few
d_gene: TRBD2
CDR3aa: CASRDMAGGGTDTQYF
CDR3nt: TGTGCCAGCAGAGATATGGCGGGAGGAGGCACAGATACGCAGTATTTT

j_gene: TRBJ2-7
v_gene: TRBV12-2
abundance: .
d_gene: .
CDR3aa: CASRLGGGSNSSYEQYF
CDR3nt: TGTGCAAGTCGCTTAGGCGGCGGCTCGAATTCCTCTTACGAGCAGTACTTC

j_gene: TRBJ2-1
v_gene: TRBV11-3
abundance: .
d_gene: .
CDR3aa: CASSLDLGGTVNEQFF
CDR3nt: TGTGCCAGCAGCTTAGATCTTGGGGGGACTGTCAATGAGCAGTTCTTC

j_gene: TRBJ1-2
v_gene: TRBV28
abundance: .
d_gene: .
CDR3aa: CASSPADRYYGYTF
CDR3nt: TGTGCCAGCAGCCCCGCCGACAGGTACTATGGCTACACCTTC

j_gene: TRBJ2-1
v_gene: TRBV7-3
abundance: many
d_gene: .
CDR3aa: CASSLGTGLQAFF
CDR3nt: TGTGCCAGCAGCTTAGGTACGGGCTTACAGGCGTTCTTC

j_gene: TRBJ2-1
v_gene: TRBV7-2
abundance: few
d_gene: TRBD1
CDR3aa: CASSLNTGARFF
CDR3nt: TGTGCCAGCAGCTTAAACACAGGGGCTCGCTTCTTC

j_gene: TRBJ2-1
v_gene: TRBV18
abundance: many
d_gene: .
CDR3aa: CASSERVDNEQFF
CDR3nt: TGTGCCAGCTCAGAGCGGGTGGACAATGAGCAGTTCTTC